One sample yielded the 7 T cell receptor beta chains listed below, sequenced in a study of blood T cell repertoires in COVID-19. Libraries were prepared by immunoSEQ multiplex PCR; TCRdb keeps only in-frame clonotypes and omits some of them. The sample shows hundreds of thousands of clones, 89% of them seen only once. The sequenced sample was peripheral blood. Receptor source: a woman aged 25 to 39 with COVID-19, enrolled during active disease.

This rearrangement joins TRBV30 to TRBJ2-1; TRBD2 is a possible D gene (5 bases). V lost 1 base to trimming and J lost 4 bases, with 14 bases between them. The length of the CDR3 is 15 residues. The germline gives CDR1 GTSNPN, CDR2 SVGIG (reference sequence). The CDR3 protein is CAWSAPRRLYNEQFF. The CDR3 coding sequence is TGTGCCTGGAGTGCCCCCCGCAGACTATACAATGAGCAGTTCTTC.

V usage is TRBV18 and J usage is TRBJ1-1, with no clear D. The CDR3 has 13 residues. CDR1 and CDR2 from the germline V gene are KGHSH and LQKENI. V lost 5 bases and J 1 base, leaving 8 bases between the germline ends. The CDR3 bases are TGTGCCAGCTCAAACTTTCCGAACACTGAAGCTTTCTTT. Translating it yields CASSNFPNTEAFF.

The CDR3 here is CAISESGEEGVLTF. The DNA of the CDR3 is TGTGCCATCAGTGAGTCGGGGGAGGAAGGGGTCCTGACTTTC. V is TRBV10-3 and J is TRBJ2-6; possible D gene TRBD2, 6 bases. Per germline, CDR1 ENHRY and CDR2 SYGVKD. The CDR3 has 14 residues. Between the trimmed V and J ends, which lost 0 bases and 13 bases, there was a span of 13 bases.

Here the CDR3 reads CASSVNPGQGSNGGELFF. CDR3 coding DNA: TGCGCCAGCAGCGTCAATCCGGGACAGGGCTCAAATGGCGGGGAGCTGTTTTTT. The chain is built from TRBV5-1 and TRBJ2-2; 9 bases match TRBD1. The germline V gene has CDR1 SGHRS and CDR2 YFSETQ. The CDR3 contains 18 residues. Germline trimming cut 4 bases from V and 7 bases from J; bases unmatched to any gene: 17.

The CDR3 protein is CASSPGLAGAHYNEQFF. In DNA form, the CDR3 reads TGTGCCAGCAGCCCCGGACTAGCGGGGGCACACTACAATGAGCAGTTCTTC. The chain employs TRBV7-9 and TRBJ2-1, with 13 bases identical to TRBD2. V lost 5 bases to trimming and J lost 3 bases; unmatched junction nucleotides: 7. The CDR3 spans 17 residues. CDR1 and CDR2 (germline): SEHNR, FQNEAQ (reference sequence). Drawing the rest from reference TRBV7-9 and TRBJ2-1, the complete variable domain is DTGVSQNPRHKITKRGQNVTFRCDPISEHNRLYWYRQTLGQGPEFLTYFQNEAQLEKSRLLSDRFSAERPKGSFSTLEIQRTEQGDSAMYLCASSPGLAGAHYNEQFFGPGTRLTVL.

The sample holds a few counts of this clone. The chain combines TRBV11-2 with TRBJ2-7; D possibly corresponds to TRBD2 (5 bases). Germline V gives CDR1 SGHAT, CDR2 FQNNGV. The V gene lost 2 bases and the J gene lost 6 bases, with 8 bases spanning the gap. This CDR3 spans 12 amino acids. In DNA form, the CDR3 reads TGTGCCAGCAGCTTATGGAGCGGCGAGCAGTACTTC. The encoded protein is CASSLWSGEQYF. The variable domain in full, with the rest retrieved from reference TRBV11-2 and TRBJ2-7, is EAGVAQSPRYKIIEKRQSVAFWCNPISGHATLYWYQQILGQGPKLLIQFQNNGVVDDSQLPKDRFSAERLKGVDSTLKIQPAKLEDSAVYLCASSLWSGEQYFGPGTRLTVT.

The chain carries TRBV3-1 (or the pseudogene TRBV3-2) and TRBJ1-5; tentatively, D is TRBD1 (5 bases). The CDR3 has 15 residues. CDR1 is LGHDT and CDR2 is YNNKEL in the germline V gene (reference sequence). The V gene lost 5 bases and the J gene lost 0 bases, with 11 bases spanning the gap. The CDR3 DNA sequence: TGTGCCAGCAGCAAGACAGCGTATAGCAATCAGCCCCAGCATTTT. This sequence encodes CASSKTAYSNQPQHF.